This TCR beta chain originates from a study of T cells in Graves' hyperthyroidism and ophthalmopathy. Looking at the study overall: Initial diagnosis, before any treatment, was when peripheral blood was collected.

The diagnostic basis comprised clinical symptoms, serum thyroxine and TRAb, thyroid ultrasound and orbital computed tomography. This CDR3 has 14 residues. Trimming removed 10 bases from V and 1 base from J, with 16 bases in between. In germline, CDR1 is MNHNS, CDR2 SASEGT. Points from the study as a whole: Using 13 V-J features, a model discriminated ophthalmopathy from stable hyperthyroidism. Ophthalmopathy prediction by the model preceded onset by a median about 6.3 months.

With regard to this clonotype: Its antigen is not known.

Researchers amplified the TCR beta CDR3 regions from RNA transcripts. HTBI primers were employed in a first-round RT-PCR of the TCR CDR3. TCRdb called the multiplex PCR reads again in MiXCR, with one record for every CDR3 protein. The table has nearly 750,000 distinct CDR3 sequences, approximately 40% seen once. This receptor was obtained from a woman aged 35 to 49 with Graves' hyperthyroidism. The sequenced sample consisted of blood. This chain connects TRBV6-1 to TRBJ1-1; D not resolved. The CDR3 is CATSPPPWNTEAFF. DNA for the CDR3: TGTGCCACCTCCCCCCCGCCCTGGAACACTGAAGCTTTCTTT.